The 2 T cell receptor beta chains in this list originate from one sample, sequenced in a study of blood T cells in healthy people across ages. A J-beta primer mix and a sample-barcoded 5' primer were used in a second PCR of roughly 6 to 11 cycles. TCRdb called the 5' RACE reads again in MiXCR, with one record for every CDR3 protein. The repertoire consists of roughly 1.7 million distinct CDR3 sequences, with 30% to 35% occurring once and the leading ten covering around 10%. Input material: blood. Receptor source: a woman under 40 in good health.

The rearrangement joins TRBV20-1 to TRBJ2-7, with 8 bases fitting TRBD2. The CDR3 runs to 14 residues. Germline CDR1 and CDR2: DFQATT and SNEGSKA (reference sequence). The ends lost 3 bases at V and 4 bases at J; junction bases unmatched: 8. The chain's CDR3 is CSASRLAGLYEQYF. CDR3 in DNA: TGCAGTGCTAGTCGGCTAGCGGGCCTATACGAGCAGTACTTC.

This clonotype was observed at least ten times. The V gene is TRBV10-3, the J gene TRBJ2-7, with 8 bases lining up with TRBD2. Germline CDR1 and CDR2: ENHRY and SYGVKD. Trimming removed 5 bases from V and 2 bases from J; junction bases left unmatched: 5. This CDR3 is 14 amino acids long. The CDR3 DNA sequence: TGTGCCATCAGTCCACTAGCGGAAACCTACGAGCAGTACTTC. Encoded protein: CAISPLAETYEQYF.